The entry below gives a single T cell receptor (beta chain) sequence along with its context. In this sample, this clonotype turned up many times. It lacks a known antigen. Base-call qualities are not available, and no considerably larger clone is one nucleotide away. The CDR3 has 14 amino acids, counting the end cysteine and phenylalanine. Only the CDR3 DNA stays, 42 bases, in frame from base 1. V is reduced by 0 bases and J by 5 bases, leaving a spacing of 9 bases between them. From a lookup of the germline V gene, CDR1 and CDR2 are SGDLS and YYNGEE. A patient counted as having stable Graves' hyperthyroidism if no progression to ophthalmopathy occurred over 18 months of follow-up. Hyperthyroidism patients were aged 18 to 65 years and newly diagnosed, with disease duration of less than 2 months. Patients with uncontrolled infections, other autoimmune diseases, pregnancy or lactation were excluded. Diagnoses were based on clinical symptoms, serum thyroxine and TRAb, thyroid ultrasound and orbital computed tomography. PBMCs were isolated from 7.5 to 10 ml of fresh peripheral blood by Ficoll-Paque density gradient centrifugation. Total RNA was extracted with Trizol reagent, and quality was checked on an Agilent 2100 Bioanalyzer.

The TCR beta CDR3 regions were amplified from RNA transcripts. The first round of RT-PCR for the TCR CDR3 was performed with the HTBI primer set and the Qiagen OneStep RT-PCR kit. A second multiplex PCR round built the libraries, followed by size selection and purification. Paired-end sequencing of the libraries was performed with 100 bp reads on an Illumina HiSeq2000. The paper's data handling went like this. Raw data were processed with SOAPnuke, discarding reads with adapters, uncalled bases, mean Phred below 15, or no exact constant-primer or identifier match. High-quality paired reads were merged with COPE v1.2.5, and unique nucleotide sequences were defined as clonotypes. MiTCR v1.1 was used to align clonotypes to the IMGT TRBV, TRBD and TRBJ reference segments. The analysis included only V-J combinations with a frequency above 0.0001, which together covered over 98% of the repertoires. The TCS score was defined as F50 (clonal expansion) divided by E x V (chaos), with BLOSUM62-based TCRdist calculated between CDR3 peptides within each V-J. Welch's t-statistics and random forest reduced 500 to 650 V-J features to around 14, which were used in a naive Bayes classifier (R e1071). The raw public data were reprocessed by TCRdb itself: fastp quality trimming at Q25, MiXCR clonotype calling, in-frame beta chains only. Merged by CDR3 protein, the rows form single entries marked with the most common genes and DNA. TCRdb's processing, not the authors' own work, is the source of the V and J calls. Across this sample there are more than 150,000 distinct CDR3 sequences, with about 18% seen only once. The ten largest clones represent roughly 30% of the sample.

These data come from a study of T cells in Graves' hyperthyroidism and ophthalmopathy (dated by TCRdb to the late 2010s). Study-level background: Peripheral blood was collected at initial diagnosis, before any treatment. After blood sampling, hyperthyroidism patients were treated with methimazole at a starting dose of 30 mg daily, and ophthalmopathy patients were treated with high-dose intravenous methylprednisolone. A discovery cohort of roughly 100 patients, roughly 40 with Graves' ophthalmopathy and approximately 57 with stable Graves' hyperthyroidism, was used to find distinguishing TCR V-J signatures. According to the paper, TCR Vbeta CDR3 sequencing was carried out on 135 peripheral blood samples, which came from some 41 ophthalmopathy, around 74 hyperthyroidism and some 17 progressor patients. The roughly 94 discovery patients were randomly split 7:3 into training and test sets. The study also compared thyroid tissue and blood T-cell repertoires from roughly six Graves' hyperthyroidism patients. Whether ophthalmopathy could be predicted prospectively was tested in an independent validation cohort made up of under 20 hyperthyroidism patients plus 17 patients who later progressed to ophthalmopathy.

Paper-wide results and their limitations: A model built on a 13 V-J signature distinguished ophthalmopathy from stable hyperthyroidism, reaching about 89% sensitivity and around 81% specificity in cross-validation and 80%/75% in testing. Most expanded thyroid clonotypes (frequency above 0.001) were also detected in blood, a finding suggesting that blood repertoires may reflect thyroid immune responses. During validation, the model predicted progression to ophthalmopathy a median of approximately six months ahead of onset, with almost 71% sensitivity and 72.22% specificity. Sample size was not statistically predetermined, and blinding of investigators to group allocation was not performed.

The chain is assembled from TRBV9 and TRBJ1-5; confidence is insufficient to name the D gene. Sequenced input: blood. This receptor was identified in a woman between 45 and 60 years old with Graves' hyperthyroidism. The base sequence is TGTGCCAGCAGCGTAGGTAACAGCTATCAGCCCCAGCATTTT. Its coded protein is CASSVGNSYQPQHF. With the rest looked up from the reference TRBV9 and TRBJ1-5 genes rather than sequenced, the full variable domain is DSGVTQTPKHLITATGQRVTLRCSPRSGDLSVYWYQQSLDQGLQFLIQYYNGEERAKGNILERFSAQQFPDLHSELNLSSLELGDSALYFCASSVGNSYQPQHFGDGTRLSIL.